This T cell receptor (beta chain) appears in the sequencing data of a study of blood T cell repertoires in COVID-19. Study details: The study drew acute and convalescent COVID-19 samples from the United States, Italy and Spain. The analysed material was cDNA or gDNA that came from T cells, B-cell-depleted T cells, or PBMCs.

The CDR3 has 14 residues. Germline V gene sequence: CDR1 LGHDT, CDR2 YNNKEL (reference sequence). Deletions cut 4 bases from V and 11 bases from J, with 20 bases between. Only a few counts were recorded for this clone. Original data processing: For nucleated cells, counts were estimated from reference gene primer amplification. The data were produced by immunoSEQ multiplex PCR, yet TCRdb's version contains in-frame clones alone and is incomplete. V, J and clone size were drawn from that table, and D and trimming were deduced from the DNA. The profile shows 200,000 to 250,000 clones, approximately 80% of them singletons.

Sequencing input: peripheral blood. The chain combines TRBV3-1 (or the pseudogene TRBV3-2) with TRBJ1-1, with a possible D match to TRBD1 (6 bases). The sequence derives from a man aged 25 to 40 who had recovered from COVID-19. This chain's CDR3 is CASSPGQGGRGAFF. DNA of the CDR3: TGTGCCAGCAGCCCAGGGCAAGGGGGACGAGGGGCTTTCTTT.